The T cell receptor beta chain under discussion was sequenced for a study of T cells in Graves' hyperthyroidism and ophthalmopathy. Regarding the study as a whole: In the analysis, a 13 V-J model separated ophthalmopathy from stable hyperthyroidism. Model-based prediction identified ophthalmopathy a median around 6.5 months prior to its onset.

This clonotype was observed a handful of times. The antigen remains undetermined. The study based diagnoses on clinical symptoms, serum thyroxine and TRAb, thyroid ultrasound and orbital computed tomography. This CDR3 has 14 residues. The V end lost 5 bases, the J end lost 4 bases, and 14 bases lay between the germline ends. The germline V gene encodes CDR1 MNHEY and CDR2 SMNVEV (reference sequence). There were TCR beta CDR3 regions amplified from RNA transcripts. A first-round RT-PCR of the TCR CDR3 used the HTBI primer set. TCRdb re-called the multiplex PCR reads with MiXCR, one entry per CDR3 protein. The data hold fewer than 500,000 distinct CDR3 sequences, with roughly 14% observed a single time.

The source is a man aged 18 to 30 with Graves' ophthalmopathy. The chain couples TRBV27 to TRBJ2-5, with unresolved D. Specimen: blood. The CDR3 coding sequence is TGTGCCAGCAGTCAGACCCTTTTTCGAGAGACCCAGTACTTC. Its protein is CASSQTLFRETQYF.